This T cell receptor (beta chain) was sequenced in a study of cytomegalovirus exposure and HLA in healthy donors. Findings and limits, study-wide: It was reported that the classifier diagnosed cytomegalovirus status with high specificity and sensitivity in both the original and validation cohorts. According to an earlier analysis, most TCR beta V segments yielded productive rearrangements about 90% or about 30% of the time. The authors considered a cluster of highly shared sequence variants likely to be a sequencing artifact.

The germline CDR1 and CDR2 sequences are SGHKS and YYEKEE (reference sequence). V was cut by 5 bases and J by 3 bases, with 12 bases left in between. This CDR3 comprises 13 residues. A word on this clone: Its target is unknown.

60 Vbeta and 13 Jbeta primers were used in PCR. Sequenced by immunoSEQ multiplex PCR; TCRdb stores in-frame clones only, minus some. Of under 250,000 clones in the sample, roughly 85% were seen once. The source is a male donor in good health and CMV-seronegative. What was sequenced was PBMCs. The chain combines TRBV5-5 with TRBJ2-7; a possible D gene is TRBD1 (6 bases). The DNA of the CDR3 is TGTGCCAGCAGTTCTCAGGGGTTCTACGAGCAGTACTTC. Protein sequence: CASSSQGFYEQYF.